The clone carrying this T cell receptor beta chain occurred a few times. As yet, its antigen is unknown. Generated by immunoSEQ multiplex PCR, the TCRdb table keeps only in-frame clones and is missing some. The sample contains some 62,000 clones, around three quarters of which appear only once. This record belongs to a study of siplizumab effects on memory and regulatory T cells. Points from the study as a whole: An assignable naive or memory phenotype was lacking in roughly 75-96% of proliferating CD4+ or CD8+ clones. In unstimulated cells, naive T cells appeared more diverse than memory T cells and seemed major alloresponse contributors. Significant reduction of alloreactive sequences traceable to unstimulated CD4+ memory cells was observed with siplizumab.

Trimming took 2 bases from V and 1 from J, leaving 6 bases between them. The CDR3 covers 13 residues. The germline CDR1 and CDR2 sequences are LNHDA and SQIVND (reference sequence). Unstimulated naive, memory, effector memory and TEMRA subsets from a few donor pairs underwent sequencing. The sequenced sample consisted of memory CD4+ T cells sorted from blood. This chain uses TRBV19 with TRBJ2-7, with D uncertain. The sequence was collected from a human donor in good health. The CDR3 reads CASSISGSYEQYF. In DNA, the CDR3 is TGTGCCAGTAGTATATCCGGATCCTACGAGCAGTACTTC.